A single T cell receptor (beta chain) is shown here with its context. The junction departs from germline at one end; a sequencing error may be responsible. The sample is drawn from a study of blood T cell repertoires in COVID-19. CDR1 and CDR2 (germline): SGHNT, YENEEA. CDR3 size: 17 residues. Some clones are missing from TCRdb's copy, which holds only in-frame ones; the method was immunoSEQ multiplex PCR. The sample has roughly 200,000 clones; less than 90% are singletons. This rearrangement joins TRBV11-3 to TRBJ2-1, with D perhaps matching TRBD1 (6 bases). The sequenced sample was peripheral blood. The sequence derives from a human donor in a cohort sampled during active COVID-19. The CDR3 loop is CASSLGADRISDNEQFF. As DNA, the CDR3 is TGTGCCAGCAGCTTAGGCGCCGACAGGATCTCCGACAATGAGCAGTTCTTC. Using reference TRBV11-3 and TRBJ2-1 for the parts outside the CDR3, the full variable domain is EAGVVQSPRYKIIEKKQPVAFWCNPISGHNTLYWYLQNLGQGPELLIRYENEEAVDDSQLPKDRFSAERLKGVDSTLKIQPAELGDSAVYLCASSLGADRISDNEQFFGPGTRLTVL.